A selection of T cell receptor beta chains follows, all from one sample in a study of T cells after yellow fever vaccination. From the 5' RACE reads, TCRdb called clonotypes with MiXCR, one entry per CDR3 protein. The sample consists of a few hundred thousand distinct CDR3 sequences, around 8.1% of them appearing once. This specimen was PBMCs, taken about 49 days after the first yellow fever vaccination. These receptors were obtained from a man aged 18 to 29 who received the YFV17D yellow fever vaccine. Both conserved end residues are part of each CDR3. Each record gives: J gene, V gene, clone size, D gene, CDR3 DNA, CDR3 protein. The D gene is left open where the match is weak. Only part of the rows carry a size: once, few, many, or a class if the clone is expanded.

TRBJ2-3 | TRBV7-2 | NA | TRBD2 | TGTGCCAGCAGCCTATTGGTAGCGGGGGGCGGCACAGATACGCAGTATTTT | CASSLLVAGGGTDTQYF
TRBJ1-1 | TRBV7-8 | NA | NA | TGTGCCAGCAGCTTAGACGCCCAGGGTGGGACTGAAGCTTTCTTT | CASSLDAQGGTEAFF
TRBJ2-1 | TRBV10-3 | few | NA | TGTGCCATCAGTCATACAGGGTCGAGGAATGAGCAGTTCTTC | CAISHTGSRNEQFF
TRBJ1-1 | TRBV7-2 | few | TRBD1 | TGTGCCAGCAGTCGTTATAGGGGGCTAGCACTGAACACTGAAGCTTTCTTT | CASSRYRGLALNTEAFF
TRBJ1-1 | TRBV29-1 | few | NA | TGCAGCGTGGGCGGGGACACCAACATGAACACTGAAGCTTTCTTT | CSVGGDTNMNTEAFF
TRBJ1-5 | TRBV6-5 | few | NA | TGTGCCAGCAGTTTACTCCTGGGGGCAGGACAGCCCCAGCATTTT | CASSLLLGAGQPQHF
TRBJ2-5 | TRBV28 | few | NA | TGTGCCAGCAGTTCCAGGGGGAGGTACCAAGAGACCCAGTACTTC | CASSSRGRYQETQYF
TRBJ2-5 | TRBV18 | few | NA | TGTGCCAGCTCACCATCCGATACGGAGACCCAGTACTTC | CASSPSDTETQYF
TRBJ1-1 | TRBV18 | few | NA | TGTGCCAGCTCACGAAAATTAGTTGGAGCTTTCTTT | CASSRKLVGAFF
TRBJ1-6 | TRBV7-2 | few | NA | TGTGCCAGCAGCTTAGCGTCTGGGGTTCGGTATGATTCACCCCTCCACTTT | CASSLASGVRYDSPLHF
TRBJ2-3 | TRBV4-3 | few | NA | TGCGCCAGCAGCCAAGATTTTAGCCAGGGCACAGATACGCAGTATTTT | CASSQDFSQGTDTQYF
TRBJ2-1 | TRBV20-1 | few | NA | TGCAGTGCTAGGCAGGTAACCTACAATGAGCAGTTCTTC | CSARQVTYNEQFF
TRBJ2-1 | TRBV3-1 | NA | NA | TGTGCCAGCAGCCCCTTTGTAGCCGATGAGCAGTTCTTC | CASSPFVADEQFF
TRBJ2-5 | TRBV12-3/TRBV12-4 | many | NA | TGTGCCAGCAGTGGACATTTTCAAGAGACCCAGTACTTC | CASSGHFQETQYF
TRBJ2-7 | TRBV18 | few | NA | TGTGCCAGCTCACCATTACGGGGAACCTACGAGCAGTACTTC | CASSPLRGTYEQYF
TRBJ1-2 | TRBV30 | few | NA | TGTGCCTGGAGTGTACTGACCTATGGCTACACCTTC | CAWSVLTYGYTF
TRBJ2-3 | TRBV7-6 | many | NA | TGTGCCAGCAGTGCTCTGGCAGCAGATACGCAGTATTTT | CASSALAADTQYF
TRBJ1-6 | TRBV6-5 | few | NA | TGTGCCAGCAGTTACTCCAGGGGCCGATATAGCTCCTATAATTCACCCCTCCACTTT | CASSYSRGRYSSYNSPLHF
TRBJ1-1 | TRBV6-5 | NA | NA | TGTGCCAGCAGCCAGGGGAGGGCTGAAGCTTTCTTT | CASSQGRAEAFF
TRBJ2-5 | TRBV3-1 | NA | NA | TGTGCCAGCAGCCAAGCTAGCCCGGAGACCCAGTACTTC | CASSQASPETQYF
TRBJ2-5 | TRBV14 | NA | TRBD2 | TGTGCCAGCAGCCAAGGACTAGCGGGGGGTAAAGAGACCCAGTACTTC | CASSQGLAGGKETQYF
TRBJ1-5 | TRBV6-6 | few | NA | TGTGCCTTTCAGCCCCAGCATTTT | CAFQPQHF
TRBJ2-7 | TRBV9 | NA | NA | TGTGCCAGCAGCGTAGGTAGATCCCTCTACGAGCAGTACTTC | CASSVGRSLYEQYF
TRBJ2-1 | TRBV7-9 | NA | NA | TGTGCCAGCAGCGATGAGGCCCCCGAGCAGTTCTTC | CASSDEAPEQFF
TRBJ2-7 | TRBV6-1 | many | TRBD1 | TGTGCCAGCGGGACAGGGTTTTTCGGCGAGCAGTACTTC | CASGTGFFGEQYF
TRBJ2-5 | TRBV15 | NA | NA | TGTGCCACCAGCCCTAATACAGGTAGCAGAAAGACCCAGTACTTC | CATSPNTGSRKTQYF
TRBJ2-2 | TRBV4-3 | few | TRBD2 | TGCGCCAGCAGCCAGGGGGGACTAGCGGGGTACACCGGGGAGCTGTTTTTT | CASSQGGLAGYTGELFF
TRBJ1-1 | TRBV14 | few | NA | TGTGCCAGCAGTCAAGCATTGAACACTGAAGCTTTCTTT | CASSQALNTEAFF
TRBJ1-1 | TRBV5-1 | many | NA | TGCGCCAGCAGCTTGGGGGTCACCAGGGAGGCTTTCTTT | CASSLGVTREAFF
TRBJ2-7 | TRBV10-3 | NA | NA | TGTGCCATCAGTGAGTTTAGCCCTGGTAGAGAGCAGTACTTC | CAISEFSPGREQYF
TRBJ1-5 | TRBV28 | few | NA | TGTGCCAGCAGTACATTAATTGCCGGTTCCCGTTATAGCAATCAGCCCCAGCATTTT | CASSTLIAGSRYSNQPQHF
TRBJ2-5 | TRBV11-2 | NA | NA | TGTGCCAGCAGCTTCAGGGGGGCGAGAGGAGAGACCCAGTACTTC | CASSFRGARGETQYF
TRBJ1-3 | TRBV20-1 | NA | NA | TGCAGTGCTAGAGATAGCAGGGGTCCGGACACCATATATTTT | CSARDSRGPDTIYF
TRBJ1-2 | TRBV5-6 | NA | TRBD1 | TGTGCCAGCAGCTTCCGTTCAGGGGGAAACTATGGCTACACCTTC | CASSFRSGGNYGYTF
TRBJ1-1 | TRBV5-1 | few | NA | TGCGCCAGCAGCTTGGCAGCGGCGAACACTGAAGCTTTCTTT | CASSLAAANTEAFF
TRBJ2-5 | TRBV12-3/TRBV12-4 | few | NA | TGTGCCAGCGCAAGTCCGTACCAAGAGACCCAGTACTTC | CASASPYQETQYF
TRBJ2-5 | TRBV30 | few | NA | TGTGCCCTCGGACTCGCCCAAGAGACCCAGTACTTC | CALGLAQETQYF
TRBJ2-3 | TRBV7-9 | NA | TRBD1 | TGTGCCAGCAGCCCAAGGACAGGGACTAGCACAGATACGCAGTATTTT | CASSPRTGTSTDTQYF
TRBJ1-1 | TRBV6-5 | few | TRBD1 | TGTGCCAGCAGTTACCCGACAGGGGAGCTGGACACTGAAGCTTTCTTT | CASSYPTGELDTEAFF
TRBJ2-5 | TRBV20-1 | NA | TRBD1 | TGCAGTGCTCCAAACAGGGGTCAAGAGACCCAGTACTTC | CSAPNRGQETQYF
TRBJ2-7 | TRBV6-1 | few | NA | TGTGCCAGCAGTGAGGGCCCGCCCTACGAGCAGTACTTC | CASSEGPPYEQYF
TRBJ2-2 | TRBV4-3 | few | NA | TGCGCCAGCAGCCAAGGCAAAGTCGGGGAGCTGTTTTTT | CASSQGKVGELFF
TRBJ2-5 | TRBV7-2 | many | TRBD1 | TGTGCCAGCAGCAACAGGGGGGCGCAAGAGACCCAGTACTTC | CASSNRGAQETQYF
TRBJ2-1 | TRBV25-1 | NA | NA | TGTGCCAGCAGTGTACAGGAGAACAATGAGCAGTTCTTC | CASSVQENNEQFF
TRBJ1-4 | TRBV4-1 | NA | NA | TGCGCCAGCAGCCAAGCGGTCTACAGGCTTTTTAATGAAAAACTGTTTTTT | CASSQAVYRLFNEKLFF